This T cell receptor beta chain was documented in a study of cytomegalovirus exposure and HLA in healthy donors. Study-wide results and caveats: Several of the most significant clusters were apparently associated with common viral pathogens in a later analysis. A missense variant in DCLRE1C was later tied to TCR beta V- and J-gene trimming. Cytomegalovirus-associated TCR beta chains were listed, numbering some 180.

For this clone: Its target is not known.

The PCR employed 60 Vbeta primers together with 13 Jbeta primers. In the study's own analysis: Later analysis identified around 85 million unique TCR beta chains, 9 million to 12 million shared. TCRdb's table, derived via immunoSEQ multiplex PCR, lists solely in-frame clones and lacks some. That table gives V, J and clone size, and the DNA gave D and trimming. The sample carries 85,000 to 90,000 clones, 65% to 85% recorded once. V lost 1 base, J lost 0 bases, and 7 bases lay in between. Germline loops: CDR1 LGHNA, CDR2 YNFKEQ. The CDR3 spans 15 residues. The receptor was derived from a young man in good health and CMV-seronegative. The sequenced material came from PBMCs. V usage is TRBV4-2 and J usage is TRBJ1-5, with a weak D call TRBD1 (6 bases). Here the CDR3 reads CASSQGQDSNQPQHF. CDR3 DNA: TGTGCCAGCAGCCAAGGACAGGATAGCAATCAGCCCCAGCATTTT.